A single sample is the source of the 6 T cell receptor beta chains below, sequenced in a study of shared clonotypes between healthy human individuals. The naive CD8 fraction comprised CD45RO-negative cells positively selected for CCR7 and excluded terminally differentiated effector memory CD45RA+ cells. The data were produced by immunoSEQ multiplex PCR, yet TCRdb's version contains in-frame clones alone and is incomplete. The sample holds under 600,000 clones, 98% seen once. Sequenced material: naive CD8+ T cells sorted from blood. Receptor source: a man aged 25-45 years in good health.

The chain uses TRBV9 and TRBJ2-5; 9 bases map to TRBD2. J gave up 5 bases and V 0 bases, and 11 bases lay outside the gene matches. Germline V gene sequence: CDR1 SGDLS, CDR2 YYNGEE. This CDR3 has 17 amino acids. The DNA for the CDR3 is TGTGCCAGCAGCGTAGGTAGCGGGAGTTGGGATGGGGAGACCCAGTACTTC. It is translated as CASSVGSGSWDGETQYF.

The chain has TRBV28 and TRBJ2-3, with D possibly TRBD1 on 6 matching bases. Germline V gene sequence: CDR1 MDHEN, CDR2 SYDVKM. This CDR3 is 18 amino acids long. Trimming removed 3 bases from V and 2 bases from J, with 21 bases in between. DNA for the CDR3: TGTGCCAGCAGTTTCCTACAAGCCAGGGGCCCCGACACAGATACGCAGTATTTT. This gives the protein CASSFLQARGPDTDTQYF.

The genes are TRBV19 and TRBJ2-1; no firm D call. The CDR3 length is 15 residues. Trimming cost V 5 bases and J 3 bases, with 14 bases left between them. Germline values: CDR1 LNHDA, CDR2 SQIVND (reference sequence). The CDR3, as DNA: TGTGCCAGTAGTTTCGGTTGGGCAGACTACAATGAGCAGTTCTTC. Its translation is CASSFGWADYNEQFF.

V is TRBV5-8 and J is TRBJ2-7, with D tentatively TRBD1 (5 bases). This CDR3 is built from 16 residues. Germline CDR1 SGHTS, CDR2 YDEGEE. V was clipped by 1 base and J by 0 bases, with 14 bases between them. The chain's CDR3 is CASSLFQGTSSYEQYF. CDR3 DNA sequence: TGTGCCAGCAGCTTGTTCCAGGGCACAAGCTCCTACGAGCAGTACTTC.

This clone has a single count. The chain joins TRBV19 to TRBJ2-1; D ambiguous. This CDR3 region has 15 residues. The germline V gene has CDR1 LNHDA and CDR2 SQIVND (reference sequence). Trimming shortened V by 7 bases and J by 2 bases, and 15 bases separated the two germline ends. The CDR3 DNA sequence: TGTGCCAGTACCCCTAGGGTTTGGGCCTACAATGAGCAGTTCTTC. Protein sequence: CASTPRVWAYNEQFF.

The chain has TRBV9 and TRBJ2-3; the D gene is possibly TRBD2 (5 bases). Germline V lookup: CDR1 SGDLS, CDR2 YYNGEE. V was pared by 1 base and J by 0 bases, with 15 bases between. The CDR3 totals 17 residues. Written as DNA, the CDR3 is TGTGCCAGCAGCGTATATTCGGTCCGGACTAGCACAGATACGCAGTATTTT. Residues: CASSVYSVRTSTDTQYF.